The clone carrying this TCR beta chain was detected only once. What it recognizes is unknown. Measured with immunoSEQ multiplex PCR; TCRdb has only the in-frame clones, and not every one. The sample holds almost 65,000 clones, around 90% seen once. The data originate from a study of T cells in localized non-small cell lung cancer. V was pared by 5 bases and J by 6 bases, with 4 bases of the junction left unmatched. The CDR3 runs 12 residues. Findings of the study overall: Uninvolved adjacent lung had the highest recorded T cell clonality, with tumor below it. The appearance of a median approximately 57 of the top 100 tumor clones was seen in adjacent lung. Sequencing covered just one tumor region, so heterogeneity cannot be ruled out.

This chain links TRBV5-7 with TRBJ2-7; TRBD2 agrees at 8 bases. TRBV5-7 is sorted into the ORF group, with uncertain function. The sequences come from peripheral blood, collected before any cancer treatment. This clonotype was obtained from a woman aged 35 to 70 with stage I lung adenocarcinoma. CDR3 coding DNA: TGTGCCAGCAGTTTCGGGGGGGGCGAGCAGTACTTC. Amino acids: CASSFGGGEQYF.